This T cell receptor beta chain appears in the sequencing data of a study of identifying expanded T cells in peripheral blood. The germline V gene encodes CDR1 ENHRY and CDR2 SYGVKD. The CDR3 runs 15 residues. J lost 9 bases, V lost 2 bases, and 7 bases had no gene match. Some clones are missing from TCRdb's copy, which holds only in-frame ones; the method was immunoSEQ multiplex PCR. This table holds roughly 100,000 clones, about 91% found once. Study-wide findings and caveats: Variance in clone template counts between approximately two-week samples significantly increased with total template count across all healthy donors. Technical replicates showed about 1.1 changed clones; around 2 weeks roughly 16; four weeks 19.

During the collection period, no donor immune events like infections were recorded. As concerns this clone: The target antigen is unknown.

Input material: blood. This chain links TRBV10-3 with TRBJ1-6; TRBD1 agrees at 7 bases. The clonotype was recovered from a person aged 18 to 75 in good health. The CDR3 nucleotides read TGTGCCATCAGTGAGCAGGCAGGGGGTGGTTCACCCCTCCACTTT. It codes for CAISEQAGGGSPLHF.